Presented here are 8 T cell receptor beta chains from one specimen sequenced in a study of T cells in Graves' hyperthyroidism and ophthalmopathy. Amplification targeted TCR beta CDR3 regions from RNA transcripts. During a first-round RT-PCR of the TCR CDR3, the HTBI primer set was used. A single record per CDR3 protein comes from TCRdb applying MiXCR to the multiplex PCR reads. This repertoire shows 800,000 or so distinct CDR3 sequences, 38% found once; its top ten account for 8% to 9%. The sequenced sample was blood. The receptors stem from a man aged 18 to 30 with Graves' hyperthyroidism.

This clonotype was detected a few times. The chain couples TRBV6-5 to TRBJ1-6; D gene uncertain. The germline gives CDR1 MNHEY, CDR2 SVGAGI. The CDR3 is 17 amino acids. The V and J ends lost 4 bases and 7 bases respectively, with 20 bases between them. CDR3 in DNA: TGTGCCAGCAGTTCTCTTATCTCCATTGATGGGAATTCACCCCTCCACTTT. Amino acids: CASSSLISIDGNSPLHF.

Points on this clonotype: Since a much larger clone is just one base distant, this may be a read error. The rearrangement joins TRBV7-8 to TRBJ2-5, with unresolved D. Germline V CDR1 and CDR2: SGHVS, FQNEAQ. This CDR3 comprises 14 residues. CDR3 in amino acids: CASSPQTFQETQCF. As DNA, the CDR3 is TGTGCCAGCAGCCCTCAGACTTTTCAAGAGACCCAGTGCTTC.

This clonotype was observed a handful of times. The genes are TRBV25-1 and TRBJ1-1, with 12 positions matching TRBD1. V shed 6 bases and J 0 bases; nucleotides not matched to a gene: 8. Germline CDR1 is MGHDK and CDR2 is SYGVNS. The CDR3 totals 17 residues. This chain's CDR3 is CASRITGTGGLNTEAFF. CDR3 DNA: TGTGCCAGCAGAATCACCGGGACAGGGGGCCTGAACACTGAAGCTTTCTTT.

This clonotype was detected many times. The chain joins TRBV5-8 to TRBJ2-6; D remains ambiguous. This CDR3 contains 12 residues. The ends were cut back, 1 base at V and 5 bases at J, with 1 base in the middle. Germline V gives CDR1 SGHTS, CDR2 YDEGEE. CDR3 bases: TGTGCCAGCAGCTTGTGGGCCAACGTCCTGACTTTC. It yields the protein CASSLWANVLTF.

The chain has TRBV5-4 and TRBJ1-5; the match to TRBD1 covers 7 bases. CDR3 length: 13 amino acids. V was clipped by 2 bases and J by 7 bases; unmatched bases: 3. Germline CDR1 reads SGHNT; CDR2 reads YYREEE (reference sequence). CDR3: CASSFDREQPQHF. CDR3 coding DNA: TGTGCCAGCAGCTTCGACAGGGAACAGCCCCAGCATTTT.

The chain couples TRBV7-8 to TRBJ2-3; 10 nucleotides align to TRBD2. Germline V gene lookup returns CDR1 SGHVS and CDR2 FQNEAQ. The V segment lost 0 bases and the J segment 2 bases; nucleotides outside the gene matches: 11. This CDR3 has 19 residues. The CDR3 loop reads CASSLARYTSGTSTDTQYF. DNA for the CDR3: TGTGCCAGCAGCTTAGCGCGTTATACTAGCGGGACATCCACAGATACGCAGTATTTT.

Details on this clonotype: Since a much larger clone is just one base distant, this may be a read error. The rearrangement uses TRBV25-1 and TRBJ2-5; 7 bases are shared with TRBD1. The CDR3 is 14 amino acids. V lost 2 bases, J lost 4 bases, and 4 bases stayed unmatched. Germline CDR1 MGHDK, CDR2 SYGVNS. The chain's CDR3 is CASSEEQGRETQYF. CDR3 sequence (DNA): TGTGCCAGCAGTGAAGAACAGGGGAGAGAGACCCAGTACTTC.

At least ten counts were recorded for this clonotype. The chain recombines TRBV10-3 with TRBJ2-7; D call uncertain. CDR1 ENHRY and CDR2 SYGVKD come from the germline V gene. Trimming took 0 bases from V and 4 from J, leaving 7 bases between them. The CDR3 runs 13 residues. Here the CDR3 DNA reads TGTGCCATCAGTGAGTCTTTTGAATACGAGCAGTACTTC. Protein: CAISESFEYEQYF.